The sequence of this T cell receptor (beta chain) was determined in a study of T cell responses to AZD1222 COVID-19 vaccine. Overall study results and limits: After two AZD1222 doses, spike-specific TCR breadth and depth rose versus day 0.

Germline V gene lookup returns CDR1 MDHEN and CDR2 SYDVKM. Germline trimming cut 4 bases from V and 4 bases from J; bases unmatched to any gene: 10. The CDR3 consists of 16 residues. In its sample, this clone was seen once. Its antigen is still unknown. The study pooled second doses at about 4 or about 12 weeks. Sequencing used immunoSEQ multiplex PCR; TCRdb keeps in-frame clones, though not all of them. The sample contains around 120,000 clones, around 84% of which appear only once. This sequence joins TRBV28 and TRBJ1-2, with 9 positions matching TRBD1. The TCR sequence derives from an adult who received the AZD1222 COVID-19 vaccine. The source material was peripheral blood, sampled 28 days after the second AZD1222 dose. CDR3 amino acids: CASSSPRGQGFYGYTF. For the CDR3, the DNA is TGTGCCAGCAGTTCCCCCAGGGGACAGGGATTCTATGGCTACACCTTC.